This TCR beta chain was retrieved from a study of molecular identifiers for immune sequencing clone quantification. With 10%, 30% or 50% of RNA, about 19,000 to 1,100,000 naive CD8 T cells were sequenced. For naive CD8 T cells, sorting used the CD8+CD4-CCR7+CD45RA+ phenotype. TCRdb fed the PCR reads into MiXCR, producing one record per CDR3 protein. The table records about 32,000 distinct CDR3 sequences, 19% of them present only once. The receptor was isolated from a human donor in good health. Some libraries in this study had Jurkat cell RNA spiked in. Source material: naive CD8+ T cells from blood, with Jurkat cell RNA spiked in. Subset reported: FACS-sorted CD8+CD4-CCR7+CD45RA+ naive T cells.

The CDR3 nucleotides read TGTGCCAGCAGCTTAGTAGGGAAGTATGGCTACACCTTC. As protein: CASSLVGKYGYTF. The chain links TRBV7-9 to TRBJ1-2; no clear D gene. V lost 1 base, J lost 5 bases, and 8 bases lay in between. The CDR3 spans 13 residues. The germline CDR1 and CDR2 sequences are SEHNR and FQNEAQ (reference sequence).